The 23 T cell receptor beta chains given below trace back to one sample, sequenced in a study of blood T cell repertoires in COVID-19. Using immunoSEQ multiplex PCR, the repertoire was profiled, and TCRdb retains in-frame clones only, with some absent. The profile shows about 80,000 clones, around three quarters of them singletons. Sequencing was carried out using peripheral blood. These receptors originate from a man in his fifties with active or convalescent COVID-19.

The chain recombines TRBV6-6 with TRBJ1-1; a possible D gene is TRBD1 (5 bases). V was trimmed by 6 bases and J by 6 bases, leaving 11 bases between them. Germline V gives CDR1 MNHNY, CDR2 SVGAGI (reference sequence). CDR3 size: 12 residues. CDR3 nucleotide sequence: TGTGCCAGCAGGACCACGGGGGCTGAAGCTTTCTTT. This translates into CASRTTGAEAFF.

This clone appeared once. The CDR3 DNA follows: TGTGCCAGCAGCCGGGGACAGGGTCGGACCGGGGAGCTGTTTTTT. As protein: CASSRGQGRTGELFF. The V gene is TRBV7-3, the J gene TRBJ2-2; 9 bases line up with TRBD1. The CDR3 runs 15 residues. V gave up 5 bases and J gave up 5 bases; unmatched junction bases: 6. Per the germline V gene, CDR1 is SGHTA and CDR2 is FQGTGA.

This clone was counted between two and nine times. The rearrangement links TRBV25-1 to TRBJ1-4, with 9 bases lining up with TRBD1. Germline CDR1 and CDR2: MGHDK and SYGVNS. The CDR3 is 15 residues long. Unmatched junction bases numbered 6, after V lost 2 bases and J lost 8 bases. The CDR3 region has the DNA TGTGCCAGCAGTGAAGGGACAGGGAGCTACGAAAAACTGTTTTTT. Its translation: CASSEGTGSYEKLFF.

Only a few counts were recorded for this clone. The rearrangement links TRBV6-6 to TRBJ1-6; the D gene is possibly TRBD1 (5 bases). The V and J ends lost 7 bases and 7 bases respectively, with 20 bases between them. Germline V CDR1 and CDR2: MNHNY, SVGAGI (reference sequence). The CDR3 consists of 16 residues. The CDR3 loop is CASNDPRTSRNSPLHF. Here the CDR3 DNA reads TGTGCCAGCAACGACCCGAGGACATCGAGGAATTCACCCCTCCACTTT.

The V call is TRBV3-1 (or the pseudogene TRBV3-2), the J call TRBJ1-3; the D gene is possibly TRBD1 (6 bases). V was shortened by 3 bases and J by 4 bases, with 13 bases between the two germline ends. Germline assignment: CDR1 LGHDT and CDR2 YNNKEL (reference sequence). This CDR3 is 15 amino acids long. The CDR3 here is CASSQTQGWGNTIYF. CDR3 nucleotides: TGTGCCAGCAGCCAGACACAGGGATGGGGAAACACCATATATTTT.

This chain joins TRBV19 and TRBJ2-1; the match to TRBD2 covers 10 bases. The CDR3 is 15 amino acids. Germline V gene lookup returns CDR1 LNHDA and CDR2 SQIVND (reference sequence). Trimming cost V 3 bases and J 7 bases; bases outside gene matches: 6. The CDR3 region is CASSIRTSGGNEQFF. CDR3 DNA sequence: TGTGCCAGTAGTATCAGGACTAGCGGTGGGAATGAGCAGTTCTTC.

This clone was seen a handful of times. The junction departs from the called germline gene at one end, perhaps through a read error. The chain employs TRBV10-3 and TRBJ1-6, with a tentative D call TRBD1 (5 bases). CDR1 is ENHRY and CDR2 is SYGVKD in the germline V gene. This CDR3 comprises 15 residues. CDR3 loop: CAISESQGSNAPLHF. In DNA, the CDR3 is TGTGCCATCAGTGAGTCGCAGGGTTCTAATGCACCCCTCCACTTT.

The chain recombines TRBV30 with TRBJ1-4; 7 positions match TRBD1. CDR3 size: 14 residues. Germline loops: CDR1 GTSNPN, CDR2 SVGIG (reference sequence). Trimming removed 1 base from V and 10 bases from J; junction bases left unmatched: 9. As DNA, the CDR3 is TGTGCCTGGAGTGGCGGCAGGGGGGTTGGAAAACTGTTTTTT. It translates to CAWSGGRGVGKLFF.

This clone was counted a few times. The chain couples TRBV19 to TRBJ1-2, with unresolved D. Trimming took 4 bases from V and 8 from J, leaving 17 bases between them. Germline V lookup: CDR1 LNHDA, CDR2 SQIVND (reference sequence). There are 14 residues in the CDR3. The DNA for the CDR3 is TGTGCCAGTAGTAAGTTCGGCGGTCCGGCAGGCTACACCTTC. Translated: CASSKFGGPAGYTF.

This chain joins TRBV6-2 or TRBV6-3 and TRBJ2-3; 12 nucleotides line up with TRBD2. The length of the CDR3 is 20 residues. Germline assignment: CDR1 MNHEY and CDR2 SVGEGT. Trimming cost V 2 bases and J 6 bases; bases outside gene matches: 18. CDR3 region: CASSYELGLAGGPREDTQYF. The CDR3 DNA is TGTGCCAGCAGTTACGAGTTAGGGCTAGCGGGGGGGCCCCGAGAGGATACGCAGTATTTT.

CDR3 coding DNA: TGTGCCACTTACACTGAAGCTTTCTTT. This sequence encodes CATYTEAFF. The gene calls are TRBV27 and TRBJ1-1; D not resolved. CDR1 and CDR2 from the germline V gene are MNHEY and SMNVEV (reference sequence). The CDR3 totals 9 residues. Trimming took off 10 bases at V and 3 bases at J, with 3 bases between the two ends.

The rearrangement joins TRBV6-5 to TRBJ1-2, with D uncertain. Deletions cut 10 bases from V and 3 bases from J, with 15 bases between. Per the germline V gene, CDR1 is MNHEY and CDR2 is SVGAGI. The CDR3 covers 13 residues. CDR3 DNA: TGTGCCACCCAGAAACAGATAGACTATGGCTACACCTTC. Translating it yields CATQKQIDYGYTF.

The V gene is TRBV5-5, the J gene TRBJ2-1; 7 positions agree with TRBD1. Germline V gene sequence: CDR1 SGHKS, CDR2 YYEKEE (reference sequence). The CDR3 is 15 amino acids. The J segment lost 7 bases and the V segment lost 7 bases, leaving 14 bases of the junction unmatched. CDR3 loop: CASLPQPGTENEQFF. The CDR3 DNA follows: TGTGCCAGCCTTCCCCAGCCCGGGACAGAAAATGAGCAGTTCTTC.

The chain combines TRBV11-3 with TRBJ2-5; 9 bases align to TRBD1. CDR3 length: 13 amino acids. V was clipped by 5 bases and J by 7 bases; unmatched bases: 5. Germline-derived CDR1 and CDR2 are SGHNT and YENEEA. The CDR3 here is CASSPGTGWTQYF. The CDR3 DNA is TGTGCCAGCAGCCCCGGGACAGGGTGGACCCAGTACTTC. Variable domain in full (rest from reference TRBV11-3 and TRBJ2-5): EAGVVQSPRYKIIEKKQPVAFWCNPISGHNTLYWYLQNLGQGPELLIRYENEEAVDDSQLPKDRFSAERLKGVDSTLKIQPAELGDSAVYLCASSPGTGWTQYFGPGTRLLVL.

The V gene is TRBV3-1 (or the pseudogene TRBV3-2), the J gene TRBJ2-5; D possibly corresponds to TRBD2 (6 bases). Germline V gives CDR1 LGHDT, CDR2 YNNKEL (reference sequence). V gave up 7 bases and J gave up 2 bases, with 11 bases separating them. The CDR3 runs to 13 residues. The CDR3 sequence: CASTTGDQETQYF. CDR3 DNA sequence: TGTGCCAGCACCACGGGGGATCAAGAGACCCAGTACTTC.

V and J are TRBV6-6 and TRBJ2-1; 10 bases are a match to TRBD2. The CDR3 covers 15 residues. The junction had 3 bases not matched to a gene; V was cut back by 5 bases and J by 2 bases. CDR1 is MNHNY and CDR2 is SVGAGI in the germline V gene (reference sequence). DNA for the CDR3: TGTGCCAGCAGTCAAGCGGGGGGGCCCTACAATGAGCAGTTCTTC. Translation gives CASSQAGGPYNEQFF.

This chain joins TRBV10-2 and TRBJ1-1; D gene unclear. Germline CDR1 WSHSY, CDR2 SAAADI. This CDR3 contains 15 residues. V was trimmed by 0 bases and J by 1 base, leaving 9 bases between them. The CDR3 region has the DNA TGCGCCAGCAGTGAGTCTAAAACGGGGAACACTGAAGCTTTCTTT. This gives the protein CASSESKTGNTEAFF.

The CDR3 sequence: CASSPPGLAGVTEQFF. DNA for the CDR3: TGTGCCAGCTCACCCCCGGGACTAGCGGGGGTTACTGAGCAGTTCTTC. The chain recombines TRBV18 with TRBJ2-1, with TRBD2 matching 14 bases. Germline V gives CDR1 KGHSH, CDR2 LQKENI. CDR3 length: 16 residues. The ends lost 3 bases at V and 9 bases at J; junction bases unmatched: 7. The complete variable domain, with remaining parts taken from reference TRBV18 and TRBJ2-1, reads NAGVMQNPRHLVRRRGQEARLRCSPMKGHSHVYWYRQLPEEGLKFMVYLQKENIIDESGMPKERFSAEFPKEGPSILRIQQVVRGDSAAYFCASSPPGLAGVTEQFFGPGTRLTVL.

The chain joins TRBV20-1 to TRBJ2-1, with 9 bases lining up with TRBD2. The CDR3 has 15 amino acids. V trimming: 3 bases; J trimming: 8 bases; junction bases outside the gene matches: 11. The germline gives CDR1 DFQATT, CDR2 SNEGSKA (reference sequence). The DNA for the CDR3 is TGCAGTGCTAGTTTGCCTAGCGGGGCGCACGATGAGCAGTTCTTC. Its translation is CSASLPSGAHDEQFF.

The V gene is TRBV4-3, the J gene TRBJ2-7; 7 bases map to TRBD1. CDR1 and CDR2 from the germline V gene are LGHNA and YSLEER. CDR3 length: 15 residues. V was clipped by 1 base and J by 3 bases; unmatched bases: 6. The CDR3, as DNA: TGCGCCAGCAGCCAAGGGCTTCGGACAGGCTACGAGCAGTACTTC. It yields the protein CASSQGLRTGYEQYF.

The J gene is TRBJ2-3, the V gene TRBV7-3; 7 nucleotides line up with TRBD1. CDR3 length equals 13 residues. V lost 5 bases to trimming and J lost 6 bases; unmatched junction nucleotides: 5. Germline assignment: CDR1 SGHTA and CDR2 FQGTGA. CDR3 protein: CASSIEGADTQYF. The CDR3 coding sequence is TGTGCCAGCAGCATAGAGGGGGCCGATACGCAGTATTTT.

The chain uses TRBV20-1 and TRBJ2-1, with unresolved D. V was cut by 3 bases and J by 7 bases, with 10 bases left in between. This CDR3 contains 12 residues. The germline V gene encodes CDR1 DFQATT and CDR2 SNEGSKA (reference sequence). The CDR3 bases are TGCAGTGCTAGTGGTCTCCCGAATGAGCAGTTCTTC. The encoded protein is CSASGLPNEQFF.

The chain links TRBV7-8 to TRBJ1-1; 9 nucleotides line up with TRBD1. J lost 1 base, V lost 6 bases, and 15 bases had no gene match. The CDR3 is made up of 18 amino acids. Per germline, CDR1 SGHVS and CDR2 FQNEAQ. The CDR3 region has the DNA TGTGCCAGCAGTTCCCCTGGGACAGGGAAGATGGGGAACACTGAAGCTTTCTTT. Translation: CASSSPGTGKMGNTEAFF.